This is a list of T cell receptor beta chains from one sample in a study of blood T cell repertoires in COVID-19. TCRdb's table, derived via immunoSEQ multiplex PCR, lists solely in-frame clones and lacks some. This sample yields more than 250,000 clones, of which roughly 90% are seen a single time; approximately 6.5% belongs to the top ten. Input material: peripheral blood. All receptors come from a man between 18 and 29 years old who had recovered from COVID-19. The CDR3 runs from the conserved cysteine through the conserved F or W. Each record gives: clone size, V gene, CDR3 protein. Rows give clone size only sometimes, using once, few, many, or a class for an expanded clone.

NA TRBV29-1 CSTPLGQMGGYTF
few TRBV5-4 CASSLGGSGANVLTF
NA TRBV2 CASRVGTSGRNEQFF
NA TRBV19 CASSIRAGGHQPQHF
NA TRBV21-1 CASSKRSRGAFF
few TRBV19 CASSIGGTVEKLFF
once TRBV4-2 CASSQLAQGQFF
NA TRBV10-3 CAISEELYGYTF
NA TRBV7-9 CASSFTSGVGELFF
NA TRBV10-1 CASRADVNTGELFF
NA TRBV12-3/TRBV12-4 CASSSGQNTEAFF
once TRBV3-1/TRBV3-2 CASSHTSGGKNEQFF
NA TRBV2 CASSLQGNEKLFF
NA TRBV6-5 CASSATAGSGNTIYF
NA TRBV5-1 CASSLGEPGEQFF
NA TRBV27 CASSSGRGPSANYGYTF
NA TRBV6-5 CASISPDTQYF
NA TRBV9 CASSVRESTGELFF
NA TRBV4-1 CASSANWYEQYF
NA TRBV27 CASSWGQPSSYEQYF
NA TRBV19 CASSHRGGAGANVLTF
NA TRBV6-6 CASNDEGQGSTGELFF
NA TRBV2 CASSVPVASTDTQYF
NA TRBV7-9 CASSVNTGDTYEQYF
once TRBV6-5 CASSHSPSGAYEQYF
NA TRBV6-1 CASSGPGQEGNQPQHF